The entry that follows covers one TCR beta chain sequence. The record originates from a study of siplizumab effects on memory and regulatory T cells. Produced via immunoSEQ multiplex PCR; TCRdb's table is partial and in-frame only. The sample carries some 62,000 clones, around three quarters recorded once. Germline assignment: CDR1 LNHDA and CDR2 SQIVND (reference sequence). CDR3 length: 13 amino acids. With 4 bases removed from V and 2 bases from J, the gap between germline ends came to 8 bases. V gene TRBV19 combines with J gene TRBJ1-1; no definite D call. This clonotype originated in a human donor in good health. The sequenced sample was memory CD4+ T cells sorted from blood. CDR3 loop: CASSRGRNTEAFF. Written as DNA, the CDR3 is TGTGCCAGTAGTAGGGGAAGAAACACTGAAGCTTTCTTT.